The present T cell receptor (beta chain) was sequenced within a study of cytomegalovirus exposure and HLA in healthy donors. Study results and limitations: Later analysis showed TCR association rates varying by HLA locus, highest for DRB1 and lowest for HLA-C. Researchers reported in a later analysis that a missense DCLRE1C variant was tied to TCR beta V- and J-gene trimming.

With regard to this clone: Its antigen remains unknown.

Both 60 Vbeta primers and 13 Jbeta primers went into the PCR. This table comes from immunoSEQ multiplex PCR, and its TCRdb copy is limited to in-frame clones, with some not included. The sample yields about 130,000 clones, 80% seen once. The receptor was isolated from a woman aged 40 to 50 in good health and CMV-seronegative. Input material: PBMCs.

The CDR3 sequence is CASSWGGNLNQPQHF. The CDR3 nucleotides read TGTGCCAGCAGCTGGGGGGGAAACCTCAATCAGCCCCAGCATTTT. This sequence joins TRBV7-2 and TRBJ1-5, with D possibly TRBD1 on 5 matching bases. The CDR3 sequence is 15 residues long. CDR1 and CDR2 from the germline V gene are SGHTA and FQGNSA. V was pared by 4 bases and J by 3 bases, with 13 bases between.